This TCR beta chain was identified during a study of blood T cell repertoires in COVID-19. Study-wide context: Both acute and convalescent COVID-19 samples were obtained from the United States, Italy and Spain.

V was clipped by 1 base and J by 2 bases, with 9 bases between them. The CDR3 spans 14 residues. From germline, CDR1 is MNHEY and CDR2 SMNVEV (reference sequence). Membership in each cohort depended on participant-reported clinical history. Recovered participants had two consecutive negative NP/OP PCR tests, healthcare professional clearance, or symptom resolution. TCRdb keeps only in-frame clones here, not all; method: immunoSEQ multiplex PCR. The repertoire has more than 300,000 clones, 83% of them found once; the top ten carry about 4.8%. About this clone: Other DNA sequences in the sample encode the same CDR3.

The chain combines TRBV27 with TRBJ2-7, with D unclear. Specimen: PBMCs or T cells enriched from blood (not recorded which). The receptor comes from a woman aged 45-60 years who had recovered from COVID-19. CDR3 protein: CASSLLGRPYEQYF. The CDR3 nucleotides read TGTGCCAGCAGTTTATTGGGCAGACCCTACGAGCAGTACTTC.